The source of this T cell receptor (beta chain) is a study of Ad26.COV2.S vaccination and SARS-CoV-2 variants. Overall study context: Administration of Ad26.COV2.S was intramuscular, either once or twice 56 days apart. Points from the study as a whole: Placebo recipients had lower spike-specific TCR breadth than vaccine recipients.

Data came from immunoSEQ multiplex PCR; TCRdb stores just in-frame clones and leaves some out. Counted here are roughly 510,000 clones, around 88% occurring once; the ten biggest clones make up around 13%. Of note for this clone: Its antigen remains unknown.

Treatment of the sample: 15 to 20 received Ad26.COV2.S at low or high dose, single or two shots; 5 received placebo; per-sample allocation not given. The study sampled participants on day 63 after the first vaccine or placebo injection. V was trimmed by 4 bases and J by 4 bases, leaving 11 bases between them. In germline, CDR1 is SGHVS, CDR2 FQNEAQ. The CDR3 sequence is 14 residues long. Sequenced here: peripheral blood, sampled in a trial of Ad26.COV2.S vaccine versus placebo. This TCR came from a person aged 18-65 years who received the Ad26.COV2.S COVID-19 vaccine or a placebo. The chain combines TRBV7-8 with TRBJ1-5, with D possibly matching TRBD1 (6 bases). The CDR3 DNA reads TGTGCCAGCAGCTCAGACCAGGGGAATCAGCCCCAGCATTTT. It codes for CASSSDQGNQPQHF.